Presented here are 17 T cell receptor beta chains from one specimen sequenced in a study of T cells in tuberculosis. Produced via immunoSEQ multiplex PCR; TCRdb's table is partial and in-frame only. The sample has about 23,000 clones; about 95% are singletons. The specimen was PBMCs. Receptors were obtained from a donor between 10 and 35 years old with latent tuberculosis or without tuberculosis infection.

This chain connects TRBV7-3 to TRBJ2-5; maybe TRBD1 (7 bases). V lost 0 bases, J lost 4 bases, and 15 bases lay in between. The CDR3 runs to 16 residues. CDR1 SGHTA and CDR2 FQGTGA come from the germline V gene. The CDR3 protein is CASSLTGGGGGETQYF. In DNA form, the CDR3 reads TGTGCCAGCAGCTTAACAGGCGGAGGGGGCGGAGAGACCCAGTACTTC.

J is TRBJ2-7 and V is TRBV13, with TRBD1 matching over 8 bases. Germline loops: CDR1 PRHDT, CDR2 FYEKMQ (reference sequence). This CDR3 is 14 amino acids long. The V gene end was trimmed by 5 bases and the J gene end by 13 bases; junction bases not matched to a gene: 16. CDR3 residues: CASSPNRGSPLVYF. In DNA, the CDR3 is TGTGCCAGCAGCCCAAACAGGGGGTCGCCTCTCGTTTACTTC.

The chain combines TRBV28 with TRBJ2-7; 12 positions match TRBD1. CDR3 length equals 17 residues. V shed 2 bases and J 7 bases; nucleotides not matched to a gene: 12. CDR1 and CDR2 from the germline V gene are MDHEN and SYDVKM. CDR3 DNA sequence: TGTGCCAGCAGTTTAGGGCGGGGACAGGGGGCGTTAGGGGAGCAGTACGTC. Translating it yields CASSLGRGQGALGEQYV.

The V and J genes are TRBV2 and TRBJ1-2; tentatively, D is TRBD1 (6 bases). Deletions cut 8 bases from V and 2 bases from J, with 15 bases between. CDR3 length equals 14 residues. CDR1 and CDR2 (germline): SNHLY, FYNNEI. The CDR3 loop reads CASLSRTDNYGYTF. In DNA form, the CDR3 reads TGTGCCAGCCTGTCTCGGACAGACAACTATGGCTACACCTTC.

The sample holds a few counts of this clone. V is TRBV5-4 and J is TRBJ1-6; tentative D call: TRBD1 (5 bases). Germline V gives CDR1 SGHNT, CDR2 YYREEE (reference sequence). Trimming left V 1 base short and J 10 bases short, with 12 bases between. The CDR3 length is 14 residues. CDR3 protein: CASSLSGFTSPLHF. CDR3 sequence (DNA): TGTGCCAGCAGCTTGTCAGGGTTTACCTCACCCCTCCACTTT.

The J gene is TRBJ1-2, the V gene TRBV6-6; tentative D call: TRBD1 (6 bases). V gave up 6 bases and J gave up 1 base, with 12 bases separating them. Germline V gene data show CDR1 as MNHNY and CDR2 as SVGAGI (reference sequence). CDR3 size: 14 residues. The CDR3 nucleotides are TGTGCCAGCAGATCCGGACAGAGTAACTATGGCTACACCTTC. Translation: CASRSGQSNYGYTF.

This clone was recorded once. This chain joins TRBV6-5 and TRBJ1-5; 7 nucleotides align to TRBD1. Germline-derived CDR1 and CDR2 are MNHEY and SVGAGI. This CDR3 is built from 14 residues. V shed 7 bases, J shed 5 bases, and the junction held 8 bases outside the gene matches. The CDR3 coding sequence is TGTGCCAGCAAAAGACAGGGCGGGGATCAGCCCCAGCATTTT. Translated: CASKRQGGDQPQHF.

CDR3 coding DNA: TGTGCCAGTAGCTATAACACAGGGGGTGGACAGCCCCAGCATTTT. It encodes CASSYNTGGGQPQHF. V and J are TRBV19 and TRBJ1-5; 8 bases fit TRBD1. The ends lost 6 bases at V and 7 bases at J; junction bases unmatched: 11. Germline CDR1 reads LNHDA; CDR2 reads SQIVND (reference sequence). This CDR3 is 15 amino acids long.

The chain employs TRBV27 and TRBJ2-7; 9 nucleotides agree with TRBD2. Losses at the gene ends were 2 bases for V and 0 bases for J; bases not matched to a gene: 2. Germline V CDR1 and CDR2: MNHEY, SMNVEV (reference sequence). This CDR3 comprises 15 residues. CDR3 DNA sequence: TGTGCCAGCAGTTTAAGCGGGGGGAGCTCCTACGAGCAGTACGTC. Its translation is CASSLSGGSSYEQYV.

The sample holds one count of this clone. The V gene is TRBV19, the J gene TRBJ1-2; 8 nucleotides match TRBD1. The CDR3 is made up of 13 amino acids. CDR1 and CDR2 (germline): LNHDA, SQIVND (reference sequence). Trimming cost V 7 bases and J 8 bases; bases outside gene matches: 9. DNA for the CDR3: TGTGCCAGTATGGCCGGACAGGGCCCCGGCTACACCTTC. Residues: CASMAGQGPGYTF.

The chain links TRBV27 to TRBJ1-1; 9 bases match TRBD1. V gave up 7 bases and J gave up 6 bases; unmatched junction bases: 9. Germline V gives CDR1 MNHEY, CDR2 SMNVEV (reference sequence). This CDR3 comprises 14 residues. The CDR3 region is CASTRTGGASEAFF. The CDR3 nucleotides read TGTGCCAGCACCAGAACAGGGGGCGCGTCTGAAGCTTTCTTT.

This chain links TRBV6-1 with TRBJ2-2, with 8 bases lining up with TRBD1. The length of the CDR3 is 18 residues. V shed 3 bases, J shed 0 bases, and the junction held 9 bases outside the gene matches. Per germline, CDR1 MNHNS and CDR2 SASEGT. CDR3 DNA sequence: TGTGCCAGCAGTGACCAGGCCAGGACAGGGTCGAACACCGGGGAGCTGTTTTTT. Its protein is CASSDQARTGSNTGELFF.

This clone was detected only once. The rearrangement joins TRBV25-1 to TRBJ1-2; D possibly corresponds to TRBD1 (5 bases). V dropped 1 base and J dropped 5 bases, with 11 bases sitting between them. Germline V gene sequence: CDR1 MGHDK, CDR2 SYGVNS. CDR3 length equals 14 residues. CDR3 in amino acids: CASSESEGLYGYTF. The CDR3 DNA sequence: TGTGCCAGCAGTGAATCGGAGGGGCTATATGGCTACACCTTC.

The CDR3 sequence is CASRHGARGTEAFF. In nucleotides, the CDR3 is TGTGCCAGCAGGCACGGGGCCCGGGGGACTGAAGCTTTCTTT. V is TRBV25-1 and J is TRBJ1-1; D possibly corresponds to TRBD1 (5 bases). Deletions cut 6 bases from V and 5 bases from J, with 16 bases between. Looked up from germline, CDR1 is MGHDK and CDR2 is SYGVNS. CDR3 length: 14 residues.

In this sample, this clone turned up once. The chain combines TRBV4-2 with TRBJ1-2, with a possible D match to TRBD1 (6 bases). The CDR3 totals 14 residues. V lost 7 bases and J lost 3, with 15 bases in between. Germline V CDR1 and CDR2: LGHNA, YNFKEQ. The CDR3 protein is CASKRGADDYGYTF. DNA for the CDR3: TGTGCCAGCAAACGGGGGGCGGACGACTATGGCTACACCTTC.

This clone was detected only once. The rearrangement joins TRBV5-1 to TRBJ2-5; tentatively, D is TRBD2 (7 bases). Trimming cost V 0 bases and J 5 bases, with 11 bases left between them. The CDR3 has 14 amino acids. From germline, CDR1 is SGHRS and CDR2 YFSETQ. The DNA of the CDR3 is TGCGCCAGCAGCTTGGCCGGGGGGCTGGAGACCCAGTACTTC. The encoded protein is CASSLAGGLETQYF.

This clone came up once. The genes are TRBV9 and TRBJ1-1, with D perhaps TRBD1 (6 bases). Trimming cost V 0 bases and J 4 bases, with 13 bases left between them. The CDR3 length is 15 residues. In germline, CDR1 is SGDLS, CDR2 YYNGEE. CDR3 sequence: CASSVDWGPGTEAFF. The CDR3 DNA sequence: TGTGCCAGCAGCGTAGATTGGGGGCCGGGCACTGAAGCTTTCTTT.